The T cell receptor (beta chain) described here comes from a study of cytomegalovirus exposure and HLA in healthy donors. CDR3 length: 14 residues. Looked up from germline, CDR1 is SNHLY and CDR2 is FYNNEI. V dropped 9 bases and J dropped 6; count of bases not matched to a gene: 7. Primers: 60 Vbeta forward and 13 Jbeta reverse. The method was immunoSEQ multiplex PCR; TCRdb's version includes in-frame clones alone and lacks a portion of them. The sample includes approximately 30,000 clones, around 40% of them seen just once. This sequence was found in a woman aged 50 to 65 in good health and CMV-seronegative. Sequences were obtained from PBMCs. This chain joins TRBV2 and TRBJ2-2; 10 nucleotides match TRBD2. CDR3: CASAPSGRAGELFF. CDR3 nucleotide sequence: TGTGCCAGTGCCCCTAGCGGGAGAGCCGGGGAGCTGTTTTTT.